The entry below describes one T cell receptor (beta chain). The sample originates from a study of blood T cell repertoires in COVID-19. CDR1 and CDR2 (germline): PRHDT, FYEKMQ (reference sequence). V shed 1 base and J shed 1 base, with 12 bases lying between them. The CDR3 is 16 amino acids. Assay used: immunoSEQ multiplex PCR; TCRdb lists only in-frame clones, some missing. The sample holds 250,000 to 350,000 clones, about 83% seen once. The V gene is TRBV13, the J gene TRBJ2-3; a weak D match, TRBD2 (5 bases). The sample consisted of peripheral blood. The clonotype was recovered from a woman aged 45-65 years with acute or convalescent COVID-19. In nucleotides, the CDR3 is TGTGCCAGCAGCTTAGCTGTGGGAGTTGGCACAGATACGCAGTATTTT. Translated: CASSLAVGVGTDTQYF.